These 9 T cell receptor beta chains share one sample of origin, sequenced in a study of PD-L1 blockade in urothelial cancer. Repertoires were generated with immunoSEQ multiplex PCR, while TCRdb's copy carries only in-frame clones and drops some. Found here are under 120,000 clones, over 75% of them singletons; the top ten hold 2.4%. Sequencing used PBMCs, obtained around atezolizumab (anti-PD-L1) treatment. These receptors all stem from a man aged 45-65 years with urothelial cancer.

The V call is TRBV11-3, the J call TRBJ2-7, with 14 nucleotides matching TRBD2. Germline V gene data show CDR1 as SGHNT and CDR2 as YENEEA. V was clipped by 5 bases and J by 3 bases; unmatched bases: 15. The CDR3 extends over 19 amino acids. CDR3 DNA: TGTGCCAGCAGCAAAGGGACTAGCGGGAGCCCCACTCCAGACTACGAGCAGTACTTC. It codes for CASSKGTSGSPTPDYEQYF.

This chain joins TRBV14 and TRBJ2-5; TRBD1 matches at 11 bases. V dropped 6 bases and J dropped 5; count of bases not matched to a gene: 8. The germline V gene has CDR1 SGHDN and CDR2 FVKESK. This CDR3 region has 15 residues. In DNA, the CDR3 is TGTGCCAGCAGTTCAGGACAGGGGGCATGGGAGACCCAGTACTTC. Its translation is CASSSGQGAWETQYF.

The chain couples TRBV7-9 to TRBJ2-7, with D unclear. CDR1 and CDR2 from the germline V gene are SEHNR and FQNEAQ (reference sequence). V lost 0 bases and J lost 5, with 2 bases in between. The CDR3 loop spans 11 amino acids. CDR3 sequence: CASSLADEQYF. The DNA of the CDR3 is TGTGCCAGCAGCTTAGCCGACGAGCAGTACTTC.

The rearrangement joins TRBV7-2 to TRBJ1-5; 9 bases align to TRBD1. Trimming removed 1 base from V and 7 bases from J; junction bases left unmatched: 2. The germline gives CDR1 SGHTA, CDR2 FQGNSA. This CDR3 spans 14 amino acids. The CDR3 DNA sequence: TGTGCCAGCAGCTTAGACAGGGGGCACCAGCCCCAGCATTTT. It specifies CASSLDRGHQPQHF.

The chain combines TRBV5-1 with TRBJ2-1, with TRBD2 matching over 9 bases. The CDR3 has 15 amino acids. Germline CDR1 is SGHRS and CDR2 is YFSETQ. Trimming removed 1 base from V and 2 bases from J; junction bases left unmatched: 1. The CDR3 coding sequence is TGCGCCAGCAGCTTGAGCGGGGGGACCTACAATGAGCAGTTCTTC. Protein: CASSLSGGTYNEQFF.

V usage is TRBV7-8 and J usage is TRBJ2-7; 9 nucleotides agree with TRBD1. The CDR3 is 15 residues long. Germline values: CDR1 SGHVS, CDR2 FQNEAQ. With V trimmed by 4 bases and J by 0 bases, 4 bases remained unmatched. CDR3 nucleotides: TGTGCCAGCAGCTGGGACAGGGTGAGCTCCTACGAGCAGTACTTC. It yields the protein CASSWDRVSSYEQYF.

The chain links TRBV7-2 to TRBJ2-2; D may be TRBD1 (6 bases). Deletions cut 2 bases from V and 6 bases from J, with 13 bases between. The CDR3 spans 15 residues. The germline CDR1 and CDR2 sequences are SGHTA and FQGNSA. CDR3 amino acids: CASSLQGFGSGELFF. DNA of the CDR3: TGTGCCAGCAGCTTACAGGGGTTTGGATCCGGGGAGCTGTTTTTT.

The chain's CDR3 is CASSGGTGYAEAFF. The CDR3 DNA is TGTGCCAGCAGCGGGGGGACAGGATACGCTGAAGCTTTCTTT. This chain joins TRBV9 and TRBJ1-1; 8 bases agree with TRBD1. The trim removed 3 bases at V and 6 bases at J, leaving 7 bases unmatched. Germline V CDR1 and CDR2: SGDLS, YYNGEE. CDR3 length: 14 residues. Together with reference TRBV9 and TRBJ1-1, the CDR3 gives the full variable domain: DSGVTQTPKHLITATGQRVTLRCSPRSGDLSVYWYQQSLDQGLQFLIQYYNGEERAKGNILERFSAQQFPDLHSELNLSSLELGDSALYFCASSGGTGYAEAFFGQGTRLTVV.

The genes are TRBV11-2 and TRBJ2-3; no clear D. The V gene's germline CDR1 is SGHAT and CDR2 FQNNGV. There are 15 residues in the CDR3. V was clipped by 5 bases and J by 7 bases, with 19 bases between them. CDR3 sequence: CASSHGDSSVNTQYF. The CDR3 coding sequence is TGTGCCAGCAGCCACGGTGATAGCTCGGTAAATACGCAGTATTTT.